This T cell receptor (beta chain) was sequenced in a study of CD8 T cells in ankylosing spondylitis. TCRdb independently ran MiXCR on the 5' RACE reads; one entry per CDR3 protein. The table lists about 800,000 distinct CDR3 sequences, roughly 10% of them singletons. As to this clonotype: What it binds is unknown.

General study points: The study identified a TCR beta motif of several highly homologous variants that appeared characteristic of ankylosing spondylitis blood.

Material: blood, either unsorted or a sorted T cell fraction (not recorded which). The TCR comes from a male donor with ankylosing spondylitis.

The CDR3, as DNA: TGTGCCAGCAGCCAAGATGGCAGACAGTATGGCTACACCTTC. Translation: CASSQDGRQYGYTF. V is TRBV4-2 and J is TRBJ1-2; D is possibly TRBD1 (5 bases). The CDR3 contains 14 residues. Trimming removed 0 bases at V and 5 bases at J, with 10 bases between. Germline CDR1 reads LGHNA; CDR2 reads YNFKEQ.